This T cell receptor beta chain was recovered during a study of blood T cell repertoires in COVID-19. The authors' processing: Amplification of reference gene primers provided the estimated nucleated cell counts. Method: immunoSEQ multiplex PCR; TCRdb's copy keeps in-frame clones and lacks some. Clone size and the V and J calls come from that table; the DNA yielded D and trimming. Of some 270,000 clones in the sample, roughly 88% were seen once. The length of the CDR3 is 15 residues. V shed 6 bases, J shed 2 bases, and the junction held 4 bases outside the gene matches. Germline CDR1 reads MGHRA; CDR2 reads YSYEKL.

Sequenced: peripheral blood. This TCR came from a woman aged 70 to 79 with acute or convalescent COVID-19. V and J are TRBV4-1 and TRBJ2-3; 11 bases are a match to TRBD2. For the CDR3, the DNA is TGCGCCAGCAGGAGACTAGCGGGGAACACAGATACGCAGTATTTT. Translating it yields CASRRLAGNTDTQYF.